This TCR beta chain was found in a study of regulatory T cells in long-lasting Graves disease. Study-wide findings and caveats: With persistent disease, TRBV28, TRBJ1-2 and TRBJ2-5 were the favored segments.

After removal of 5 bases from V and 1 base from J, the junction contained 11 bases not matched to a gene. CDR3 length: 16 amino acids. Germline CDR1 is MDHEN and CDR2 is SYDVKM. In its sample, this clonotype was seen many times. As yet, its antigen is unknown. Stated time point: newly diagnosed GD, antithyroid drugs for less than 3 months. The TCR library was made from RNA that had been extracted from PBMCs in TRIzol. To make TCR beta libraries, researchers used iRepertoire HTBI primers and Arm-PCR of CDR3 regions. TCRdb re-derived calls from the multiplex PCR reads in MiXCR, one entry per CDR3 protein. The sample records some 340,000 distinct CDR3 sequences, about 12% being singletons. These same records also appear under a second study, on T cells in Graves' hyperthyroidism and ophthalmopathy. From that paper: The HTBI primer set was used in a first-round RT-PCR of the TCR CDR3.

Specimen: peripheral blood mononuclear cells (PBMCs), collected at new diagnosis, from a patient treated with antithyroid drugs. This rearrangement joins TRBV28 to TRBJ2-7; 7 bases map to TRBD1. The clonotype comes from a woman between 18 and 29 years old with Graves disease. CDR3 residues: CASSNTLGQMSYEQYF. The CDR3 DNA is TGTGCCAGCAGTAATACGCTGGGACAGATGTCCTACGAGCAGTACTTC. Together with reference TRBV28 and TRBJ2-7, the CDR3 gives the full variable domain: DVKVTQSSRYLVKRTGEKVFLECVQDMDHENMFWYRQDPGLGLRLIYFSYDVKMKEKGDIPEGYSVSREKKERFSLILESASTNQTSMYLCASSNTLGQMSYEQYFGPGTRLTVT.